This T cell receptor (beta chain) was captured by sequencing in a study of OX40 agonist ivuxolimab in advanced cancers. On the study more broadly: Partial responses were recorded for three patients, including one with hepatocellular carcinoma and two with cutaneous melanoma.

Peripheral blood came from all dose cohorts at three timepoints. Some clones are missing from TCRdb's copy, which holds only in-frame ones; the method was immunoSEQ multiplex PCR. Of approximately 70,000 clones listed, 75% to 85% were seen once; the top ten hold approximately 0.4%. The source is an adult with an advanced solid tumor such as melanoma, head and neck, liver or kidney cancer. Specimen: CD4+ or CD8+ T cells sorted from blood, collected in a trial of the OX40 agonist ivuxolimab.

The CDR3 loop is CASNLGTGDTEAFF. DNA for the CDR3: TGCGCCAGCAACCTCGGGACAGGGGATACTGAAGCTTTCTTT. The rearrangement uses TRBV5-1 and TRBJ1-1; TRBD1 matches 10 bases. This CDR3 spans 14 amino acids. Germline V gene lookup returns CDR1 SGHRS and CDR2 YFSETQ. V was pared by 6 bases and J by 5 bases, with 7 bases of the junction left unmatched.